A single sample gave rise to the 27 T cell receptor beta chains below, sequenced in a study of shared clonotypes between healthy human individuals (dated by TCRdb to 2020 to 2021). Library construction relied on the immunoSEQ multiplex PCR assay. Here the immuneACCESS table is served through TCRdb, limited to in-frame sequences with V and J called. Missing clones are a known gap in these copies; in checked studies unresolved V genes cover under half, and the rest lacks a known reason. The sample includes millions of clones, with 90% to 95% observed a single time. The ten most abundant clones make up roughly 0.36% of the sample. The sequencing input was naive CD4+ T cells from PBMCs. Explained via the paper, the cell subset or site label denotes: CD45RA+ positively selected. These receptor sequences come from a man aged 18 to 30 in good health. Some clones in this sample may be carry-over from other donors' samples.

This sequence joins TRBV2 and TRBJ2-2; D may match TRBD1 or TRBD2 (5 bases each). CDR3 size: 14 residues. CDR1 and CDR2 (germline): SNHLY, FYNNEI. V was trimmed by 7 bases and J by 8 bases, leaving 17 bases between them. In DNA form, the CDR3 reads TGTGCCAGCACCACCGAGGGGACCCCAGGGGAGCTGTTTTTT. Translated, it gives CASTTEGTPGELFF. Full variable domain (rest looked up from reference TRBV2 and TRBJ2-2): EPEVTQTPSHQVTQMGQEVILRCVPISNHLYFYWYRQILGQKVEFLVSFYNNEISEKSEIFDDQFSVERPDGSNFTLKIRSTKLEDSAMYFCASTTEGTPGELFFGEGSRLTVL.

The chain is built from TRBV5-1 and TRBJ2-7; TRBD2 matches at 10 bases. CDR1 is SGHRS and CDR2 is YFSETQ in the germline V gene. V lost 4 bases to trimming and J lost 3 bases; unmatched junction nucleotides: 4. This CDR3 region has 14 residues. DNA for the CDR3: TGCGCCAGCAGCGCCGGGACTAGCGTCTACGAGCAGTACTTC. This encodes CASSAGTSVYEQYF.

V usage is TRBV6-5 and J usage is TRBJ1-3; D uncertain. Germline loops: CDR1 MNHEY, CDR2 SVGAGI. V lost 6 bases and J 8 bases, leaving 11 bases between the germline ends. The CDR3 extends over 12 amino acids. CDR3 residues: CASSAEWYTIYF. The CDR3 coding sequence is TGTGCCAGCAGCGCGGAATGGTACACCATATATTTT.

The chain has TRBV27 and TRBJ1-2, with no clear D. This CDR3 contains 16 residues. Trimming pared 2 bases from V and 7 bases from J, leaving 20 bases between. Germline values: CDR1 MNHEY, CDR2 SMNVEV (reference sequence). The CDR3: CASSLEIGRTLSGYTF. CDR3 DNA sequence: TGTGCCAGCAGTTTAGAGATCGGCAGAACCTTATCTGGCTACACCTTC.

Comment on this clone: Other nucleotide sequences in the sample specify the same CDR3. The rearrangement joins TRBV19 to TRBJ1-4; D is unclear. Germline assignment: CDR1 LNHDA and CDR2 SQIVND (reference sequence). The CDR3 totals 13 residues. Trimming pared 3 bases from V and 8 bases from J, leaving 10 bases between. For the CDR3, the DNA is TGTGCCAGTAGTATTGGCAGAGGGGAAAAACTGTTTTTT. Its translation: CASSIGRGEKLFF.

The chain carries TRBV7-2 and TRBJ2-3; D is possibly TRBD1 (5 bases). Trimming stripped 6 bases from V and 0 bases from J, with 10 bases between. Germline V gene sequence: CDR1 SGHTA, CDR2 FQGNSA. This CDR3 has 14 amino acids. CDR3 region: CASSFQGSTDTQYF. The DNA for the CDR3 is TGTGCCAGCAGTTTTCAGGGTAGCACAGATACGCAGTATTTT. The full variable domain, its missing parts supplied by reference TRBV7-2 and TRBJ2-3, is GAGVSQSPSNKVTEKGKDVELRCDPISGHTALYWYRQSLGQGLEFLIYFQGNSAPDKSGLPSDRFSAERTGGSVSTLTIQRTQQEDSAVYLCASSFQGSTDTQYFGPGTRLTVL.

The rearrangement links TRBV21-1 to TRBJ1-4. TRBV21-1 corresponds to a pseudogene. The CDR3 extends over 16 amino acids. The CDR3 sequence is CASSKQGSQDNEKLFF. CDR3 sequence (DNA): TGTGCCAGCAGCAAACAAGGCTCCCAAGATAATGAAAAACTGTTTTTT.

The chain is built from TRBV4-3 and TRBJ2-1, with D perhaps matching TRBD2 (5 bases). Trimming cost V 0 bases and J 7 bases, with 13 bases left between them. Germline assignment: CDR1 LGHNA and CDR2 YSLEER. The length of the CDR3 is 15 residues. Written as DNA, the CDR3 is TGCGCCAGCAGCCAAGAGCTCGGGATCGTTAATGAGCAGTTCTTC. Its translation is CASSQELGIVNEQFF.

The chain combines TRBV28 with TRBJ1-1; D ambiguous. The V end was cut by 5 bases, the J end by 2 bases, with 6 bases between. Per germline, CDR1 MDHEN and CDR2 SYDVKM. This CDR3 region has 12 residues. DNA of the CDR3: TGTGCCAGCAGTGCAGTCAACACTGAAGCTTTCTTT. Translation gives CASSAVNTEAFF.

The chain is built from TRBV28 and TRBJ2-4; perhaps TRBD2 as D (5 bases). The CDR3 sequence is 18 residues long. Germline loops: CDR1 MDHEN, CDR2 SYDVKM. The V end was cut by 3 bases, the J end by 1 base, with 19 bases between. In DNA form, the CDR3 reads TGTGCCAGCAGTTTGGATATGCCCGGCCGCGGGGCCAAAAACATTCAGTACTTC. Its translation: CASSLDMPGRGAKNIQYF.

This rearrangement joins TRBV5-1 to TRBJ2-1, with 7 bases fitting TRBD2. The length of the CDR3 is 14 residues. CDR1 is SGHRS, CDR2 YFSETQ, per germline. V was clipped by 1 base and J by 6 bases; unmatched bases: 4. The CDR3 nucleotides read TGCGCCAGCAGCTTGTTGGTAGCGGGCAATGAGCAGTTCTTC. This translates into CASSLLVAGNEQFF.

The chain uses TRBV29-1 and TRBJ2-3; no clear D gene. CDR3 length: 13 residues. V gave up 6 bases and J gave up 2 bases, with 12 bases separating them. Germline V lookup: CDR1 SQVTM, CDR2 ANQGSEA. CDR3 sequence reads: CSVSTKYTDTQYF. DNA for the CDR3: TGCAGCGTCTCTACCAAATACACAGATACGCAGTATTTT.

The chain links TRBV18 to TRBJ1-3; D not resolved. Deletions cut 0 bases from V and 4 bases from J, with 13 bases between. Germline loops: CDR1 KGHSH, CDR2 LQKENI. The CDR3 is 16 residues long. The CDR3 DNA is TGTGCCAGCTCACCACCCTCCTCTGCGGCGGGAAACACCATATATTTT. Its protein product is CASSPPSSAAGNTIYF.

This clone came up once. In nucleotides, the CDR3 is TGTGCCAGCAGCACAGCTTGGGGACAGGGATTTTTTGCCTGGGGCTACACCTTC. This sequence encodes CASSTAWGQGFFAWGYTF. V usage is TRBV5-8 and J usage is TRBJ1-2, with 9 bases lining up with TRBD1. The germline CDR1 and CDR2 sequences are SGHTS and YDEGEE. J was trimmed by 8 bases and V by 4 bases; bases with no gene match: 21. This CDR3 comprises 18 residues. Supplemented by reference TRBV5-8 and TRBJ1-2, the full variable domain reads EAGVTQSPTHLIKTRGQQATLRCSPISGHTSVYWYQQALGLGLQFLLWYDEGEERNRGNFPPRFSGRQFPNYSSELNVNALELEDSALYLCASSTAWGQGFFAWGYTFGSGTRLTVV.

This chain joins TRBV4-2 and TRBJ1-1; no reliable D call. Trimming left V 1 base short and J 0 bases short, with 15 bases between. CDR1 LGHNA and CDR2 YNFKEQ come from the germline V gene. CDR3 size: 17 residues. The CDR3, as DNA: TGTGCCAGCAGCCAAGGTCGGACCTCCGGGGTGAACACTGAAGCTTTCTTT. It translates to CASSQGRTSGVNTEAFF.

The chain links TRBV5-1 to TRBJ1-2; 10 bases align to TRBD1. Germline V gives CDR1 SGHRS, CDR2 YFSETQ. This CDR3 is 15 amino acids long. J was trimmed by 0 bases and V by 4 bases; bases with no gene match: 3. The CDR3 nucleotides are TGCGCCAGCAGCATGGGACAGGGGCCTAACTATGGCTACACCTTC. It codes for CASSMGQGPNYGYTF.

Concerning this clone: The sample contains more than one DNA sequence encoding this CDR3. The chain links TRBV28 to TRBJ1-1; 7 nucleotides align to TRBD1. The CDR3 consists of 14 residues. Trimming cost V 0 bases and J 5 bases; bases outside gene matches: 3. Germline V gene sequence: CDR1 MDHEN, CDR2 SYDVKM. The CDR3 nucleotides are TGTGCCAGCAGTTTATGGCAGGGGGGGACTGAAGCTTTCTTT. Translation: CASSLWQGGTEAFF. Based on the CDR3 plus reference TRBV28 and TRBJ1-1, the full variable domain is DVKVTQSSRYLVKRTGEKVFLECVQDMDHENMFWYRQDPGLGLRLIYFSYDVKMKEKGDIPEGYSVSREKKERFSLILESASTNQTSMYLCASSLWQGGTEAFFGQGTRLTVV.

A note on this clone: Other DNA sequences of this sample code for an identical CDR3. V usage is TRBV5-4 and J usage is TRBJ2-7; D is undetermined. CDR1 is SGHNT, CDR2 YYREEE, per germline (reference sequence). The V and J ends lost 0 bases and 2 bases respectively, with 6 bases between them. This CDR3 has 13 amino acids. CDR3 DNA: TGTGCCAGCAGCTTGGGCAGTACCTACGAGCAGTACTTC. It specifies CASSLGSTYEQYF.

This chain joins TRBV27 and TRBJ2-3; no firm D call. V gave up 6 bases and J gave up 2 bases, with 12 bases separating them. The CDR3 spans 14 residues. The V gene's germline CDR1 is MNHEY and CDR2 SMNVEV (reference sequence). CDR3 nucleotide sequence: TGTGCCAGCAGATTTGACCAGTACACAGATACGCAGTATTTT. Protein: CASRFDQYTDTQYF.

The J gene is TRBJ2-1, the V gene TRBV5-1, with 14 bases fitting TRBD2. Unmatched junction bases numbered 10, after V lost 5 bases and J lost 9 bases. CDR1 SGHRS and CDR2 YFSETQ come from the germline V gene. The CDR3 sequence is 16 residues long. CDR3 residues: CASRDRLAGGESEQFF. The CDR3 nucleotides read TGCGCCAGCAGGGATAGACTAGCGGGAGGGGAAAGTGAGCAGTTCTTC.

The chain recombines TRBV25-1 with TRBJ1-6; 7 bases agree with TRBD1. Per the germline V gene, CDR1 is MGHDK and CDR2 is SYGVNS. The trim removed 3 bases at V and 8 bases at J, leaving 7 bases unmatched. The CDR3 is made up of 15 amino acids. This CDR3 is CASSDPGGGYSPLHF. The CDR3 DNA is TGTGCCAGCAGTGACCCAGGGGGTGGTTATTCACCCCTCCACTTT.

In regard to this clone: Other nucleotide sequences from this sample produce the same CDR3. V usage is TRBV5-1 and J usage is TRBJ1-4; D remains unclear. Germline-derived CDR1 and CDR2 are SGHRS and YFSETQ. This CDR3 contains 14 residues. Between the trimmed V and J ends, which lost 0 bases and 5 bases, there was a span of 8 bases. For the CDR3, the DNA is TGCGCCAGCAGCTTGGGAGGCGACAATGAAAAACTGTTTTTT. This encodes CASSLGGDNEKLFF.

This clone was seen only once. The chain combines TRBV10-1 with TRBJ2-1, with a possible D match to TRBD2 (6 bases). Trimming pared 4 bases from V and 0 bases from J, leaving 10 bases between. Germline V gives CDR1 WNHNN, CDR2 SYGVQD (reference sequence). CDR3 length: 15 residues. The CDR3 coding sequence is TGCGCCAGCAGTGCTGGGGGAGGCTCCTACAATGAGCAGTTCTTC. Protein product: CASSAGGGSYNEQFF.

J is TRBJ2-3 and V is TRBV5-6; the D is unclear. Germline CDR1 is SGHDT and CDR2 is YYEEEE. The CDR3 consists of 14 residues. The ends were cut back, 4 bases at V and 2 bases at J, with 11 bases in the middle. CDR3 in amino acids: CASSRLQSTDTQYF. Written as DNA, the CDR3 is TGTGCCAGCAGCCGCCTGCAGTCCACAGATACGCAGTATTTT. Combining the CDR3 with reference TRBV5-6 and TRBJ2-3 gives the whole variable domain DAGVTQSPTHLIKTRGQQVTLRCSPKSGHDTVSWYQQALGQGPQFIFQYYEEEERQRGNFPDRFSGHQFPNYSSELNVNALLLGDSALYLCASSRLQSTDTQYFGPGTRLTVL.

This clone was seen a few times. The J gene is TRBJ1-2, the V gene TRBV7-3; 7 positions match TRBD1. CDR3 length: 16 amino acids. The V gene's germline CDR1 is SGHTA and CDR2 FQGTGA. J was trimmed by 4 bases and V by 5 bases; bases with no gene match: 13. The CDR3 reads CASSPSGAGGSYGYTF. The CDR3 nucleotides read TGTGCCAGCAGCCCAAGCGGGGCAGGGGGGAGCTATGGCTACACCTTC.

CDR3 region: CASSPDPGELFF. CDR3 coding DNA: TGTGCCAGCTCACCGGACCCCGGGGAGCTGTTTTTT. This chain uses TRBV18 with TRBJ2-2; D is uncertain. Per the germline V gene, CDR1 is KGHSH and CDR2 is LQKENI. The V and J ends lost 3 bases and 6 bases respectively, with 5 bases between them. CDR3 size: 12 residues.

The chain employs TRBV28 and TRBJ2-7; TRBD2 aligns across 7 bases. Trimming removed 4 bases from V and 6 bases from J; junction bases left unmatched: 15. Germline V CDR1 and CDR2: MDHEN, SYDVKM. The CDR3 has 16 amino acids. As DNA, the CDR3 is TGTGCCAGCAGTTCCCGACGGACTAGTCTCGTGGGCGAGCAGTACTTC. Its translation is CASSSRRTSLVGEQYF. Full variable domain (remainder filled in from reference TRBV28 and TRBJ2-7): DVKVTQSSRYLVKRTGEKVFLECVQDMDHENMFWYRQDPGLGLRLIYFSYDVKMKEKGDIPEGYSVSREKKERFSLILESASTNQTSMYLCASSSRRTSLVGEQYFGPGTRLTVT.